The 9 T cell receptor beta chains below all came from one sample that was sequenced in a study of blood T cell repertoires in COVID-19 (dated by TCRdb to the early 2020s). Receptors were amplified or captured by the immunoSEQ multiplex PCR assay. In TCRdb, the immuneACCESS table is reduced to in-frame sequences with V and J assigned. These tables do not hold every clone; where another copy was compared, an unresolved V gene accounts for under half, and the others remain unexplained. For this sample there are about 110,000 clones; roughly 71% appear just once. Together, the top ten hold about 6% of the sample. Material: peripheral blood. These TCRs come from a man older than 75 with acute or convalescent COVID-19.

CDR3 region: CASDRANQPQHF. CDR3 bases: TGTGCCAGCGACAGGGCCAATCAGCCCCAGCATTTT. The V gene is TRBV28, the J gene TRBJ1-5; TRBD1 matches 7 bases. V shed 8 bases, J shed 3 bases, and the junction held 1 base outside the gene matches. Germline assignment: CDR1 MDHEN and CDR2 SYDVKM. The CDR3 length is 12 residues.

This sequence joins TRBV7-3 and TRBJ1-5; perhaps TRBD1 as D (6 bases). In germline, CDR1 is SGHTA, CDR2 FQGTGA. The V and J ends lost 4 bases and 3 bases respectively, with 13 bases between them. The CDR3 is 15 residues long. CDR3 protein: CASSSLGQHNQPQHF. CDR3 DNA: TGTGCCAGCAGCTCCCTAGGACAGCACAATCAGCCCCAGCATTTT. Full variable domain (rest looked up from reference TRBV7-3 and TRBJ1-5): GAGVSQTPSNKVTEKGKYVELRCDPISGHTALYWYRQSLGQGPEFLIYFQGTGAADDSGLPNDRFFAVRPEGSVSTLKIQRTERGDSAVYLCASSSLGQHNQPQHFGDGTRLSIL.

This chain connects TRBV6-6 to TRBJ1-6; 7 nucleotides agree with TRBD1. The CDR3 covers 13 residues. The V gene end was trimmed by 6 bases and the J gene end by 7 bases; junction bases not matched to a gene: 3. Germline assignment: CDR1 MNHNY and CDR2 SVGAGI (reference sequence). CDR3 region: CASRGTVNSPLHF. The CDR3 DNA reads as TGTGCCAGCAGGGGGACAGTCAATTCACCCCTCCACTTT.

This clone was counted between two and nine times. The gene calls are TRBV28 and TRBJ1-5; a possible D gene is TRBD1 (5 bases). V was cut by 6 bases and J by 0 bases, with 12 bases left in between. CDR1 is MDHEN, CDR2 SYDVKM, per germline. This CDR3 is built from 15 residues. The CDR3 bases are TGTGCCAGCAGAACCCCGACAGTTAGCAATCAGCCCCAGCATTTT. Translated, it gives CASRTPTVSNQPQHF.

The rearrangement links TRBV28 to TRBJ1-4; weak D call: TRBD1 (5 bases). Trimming took off 4 bases at V and 3 bases at J, with 12 bases between the two ends. CDR3 length: 15 residues. Germline V gene data show CDR1 as MDHEN and CDR2 as SYDVKM. CDR3 residues: CASSSYGGANEKLFF. The CDR3 nucleotides are TGTGCCAGCAGTTCCTACGGGGGAGCTAATGAAAAACTGTTTTTT.

The sample holds a few counts of this clone. The chain joins TRBV7-9 to TRBJ1-2; D is possibly TRBD1 (5 bases). Germline lookup yields CDR1 SEHNR and CDR2 FQNEAQ (reference sequence). V was trimmed by 1 base and J by 6 bases, leaving 15 bases between them. The CDR3 runs to 15 residues. The CDR3, as DNA: TGTGCCAGCAGCTTAGTGGTTGGGCAGGGCCATGGCTACACCTTC. It translates to CASSLVVGQGHGYTF.

This clone appeared once. The V and J genes are TRBV3-1 (or the pseudogene TRBV3-2) and TRBJ1-1; possible D gene TRBD1, 5 bases. The CDR3 is 16 amino acids. V lost 0 bases, J lost 0 bases, and 11 bases lay in between. Per germline, CDR1 LGHDT and CDR2 YNNKEL (reference sequence). The CDR3 region is CASSQDPTGLNTEAFF. The DNA of the CDR3 is TGTGCCAGCAGCCAAGATCCAACAGGCTTGAACACTGAAGCTTTCTTT.

This clone was detected only once. The chain carries TRBV5-6 and TRBJ2-1; D remains unclear. In germline, CDR1 is SGHDT, CDR2 YYEEEE. The V end was cut by 4 bases, the J end by 9 bases, with 20 bases between. The CDR3 is made up of 15 amino acids. The CDR3 loop is CASSPPEMGYGEQFF. Written as DNA, the CDR3 is TGTGCCAGCAGCCCCCCAGAAATGGGCTACGGTGAGCAGTTCTTC.

This clone has a handful of counts. V gene TRBV14 combines with J gene TRBJ1-6; 10 nucleotides agree with TRBD1. Germline CDR1 SGHDN, CDR2 FVKESK. The CDR3 covers 15 residues. With V trimmed by 5 bases and J by 7 bases, 5 bases remained unmatched. The CDR3 is CASSLGQGVNSPLHF. The DNA for the CDR3 is TGTGCCAGCAGCTTAGGACAGGGGGTGAATTCACCCCTCCACTTT.